One sample yielded the 12 T cell receptor beta chains listed below, sequenced in a study of CD8+CD57+ T cells in acquired aplastic anemia. TCR beta VDJ and CDR3 profiles were obtained from a genomic DNA template. TCRdb recomputed calls from the reads with MiXCR, one row per CDR3 protein. The sample has under 500,000 distinct CDR3 sequences; over 25% are singletons. Sequencing involved patients with CD8+CD57+ cell expansion previously shown by flow cytometry. The specimen was sorted CD4+, CD8+, or CD8+CD57+ T cells (not recorded which) from PBMCs. These receptors originate from a human donor with aplastic anemia.

The chain joins TRBV20-1 to TRBJ2-1; 9 nucleotides agree with TRBD2. The V gene's germline CDR1 is DFQATT and CDR2 SNEGSKA (reference sequence). CDR3 length equals 14 residues. V shed 6 bases, J shed 1 base, and the junction held 4 bases outside the gene matches. CDR3 protein: CSAPSGTSYNEQFF. CDR3 DNA: TGCAGTGCGCCTAGCGGGACTTCCTACAATGAGCAGTTCTTC.

The chain joins TRBV2 to TRBJ1-5, with a tentative D call TRBD1 (5 bases). The germline gives CDR1 SNHLY, CDR2 FYNNEI. The CDR3 consists of 14 residues. Trimming took 4 bases from V and 4 from J, leaving 11 bases between them. The CDR3 is CASSGGSDNQPQHF. CDR3 DNA sequence: TGTGCCAGCAGTGGGGGCAGCGATAATCAGCCCCAGCATTTT.

The chain employs TRBV5-4 and TRBJ1-1; D gene unclear. Deletions cut 1 base from V and 1 base from J, with 11 bases between. The CDR3 consists of 15 residues. From germline, CDR1 is SGHNT and CDR2 YYREEE (reference sequence). CDR3 bases: TGTGCCAGCAGCTTGTATTGGGTCAGGAACACTGAAGCTTTCTTT. Amino acids: CASSLYWVRNTEAFF.

Comments on this clonotype: A single base separates this from a much larger clone, so it may be a read error. DNA of the CDR3: TGTGCCAGCCGCTTAGTTCAGGGGCGGACAGATACGCAGTATTTT. This sequence encodes CASRLVQGRTDTQYF. V and J are TRBV11-1 and TRBJ2-3, with D tentatively TRBD1 (6 bases). Germline V CDR1 and CDR2: SGHAT, FQDESV (reference sequence). The CDR3 spans 15 residues.

This clonotype has more than one count but fewer than ten. In DNA form, the CDR3 reads TGTGCCACCAGCGGCGGGTTACAATCTAGCACAGATACGCAGTATTTT. This sequence encodes CATSGGLQSSTDTQYF. The rearrangement links TRBV15 to TRBJ2-3; maybe TRBD2 (5 bases). The CDR3 runs 16 residues. Looked up from germline, CDR1 is LNHNV and CDR2 is YYDKDF (reference sequence). Between the trimmed V and J ends, which lost 5 bases and 0 bases, there was a span of 15 bases.

Turning to this clonotype: One base away lies a much larger clone, so this may be a sequencing read error. This chain joins TRBV2 and TRBJ2-3, with D possibly matching TRBD2 (6 bases). CDR3 size: 15 residues. The germline CDR1 and CDR2 sequences are SNHLY and FYNNEI. CDR3 DNA sequence: TGTGCCAGCAGGGAAGCGTCTAGAGGGAGGGATACGCAGTATTTT. Translation gives CASREASRGRDTQYF.

Turning to this clonotype: A read error is possible here, since a much larger clone lies one base away. This sequence joins TRBV10-3 and TRBJ1-6, with D unresolved. Trimming cost V 5 bases and J 10 bases, with 18 bases left between them. The length of the CDR3 is 15 residues. Germline V gives CDR1 ENHRY, CDR2 SYGVKD. The CDR3 loop is CAISYELGLESPLHF. Written as DNA, the CDR3 is TGTGCCATCAGTTACGAGTTGGGGTTGGAGTCACCCCTCCACTTT.

Many counts were recorded for this clonotype. The chain combines TRBV6-1 with TRBJ1-5; TRBD1 aligns across 7 bases. Losses at the gene ends were 1 base for V and 5 bases for J; bases not matched to a gene: 5. Germline-derived CDR1 and CDR2 are MNHNS and SASEGT. There are 15 residues in the CDR3. CDR3: CASSEGGTAYQPQHF. CDR3 nucleotide sequence: TGTGCCAGCAGTGAAGGCGGGACAGCCTATCAGCCCCAGCATTTT.

This clonotype was counted between two and nine times. The rearrangement uses TRBV19 and TRBJ2-6; 7 bases map to TRBD1. The CDR3 totals 15 residues. Trimming cost V 10 bases and J 2 bases; bases outside gene matches: 8. CDR1 and CDR2 from the germline V gene are LNHDA and SQIVND (reference sequence). The CDR3 here is CATTGVFAGANVLTF. For the CDR3, the DNA is TGTGCCACCACAGGGGTTTTTGCTGGGGCCAACGTCCTGACTTTC.

This clonotype was counted only a few times. This chain links TRBV7-9 with TRBJ2-5; no clear D gene. From germline, CDR1 is SEHNR and CDR2 FQNEAQ (reference sequence). This CDR3 has 16 residues. V lost 2 bases and J 1 base, leaving 14 bases between the germline ends. This CDR3 reads CASSLSTPGSQETQYF. DNA for the CDR3: TGTGCCAGCAGCTTATCTACCCCCGGGTCCCAAGAGACCCAGTACTTC.

At least ten counts were recorded for this clonotype. The V and J genes are TRBV29-1 and TRBJ2-1; D possibly corresponds to TRBD1 (6 bases). Germline values: CDR1 SQVTM, CDR2 ANQGSEA. The CDR3 runs to 14 residues. Trimming shortened V by 5 bases and J by 8 bases, and 19 bases separated the two germline ends. For the CDR3, the DNA is TGCAGCGTTTTGAGGGGGATGGGAGCCGATGAGCAGTTCTTC. This translates into CSVLRGMGADEQFF.

In its sample, this clonotype was seen many times. The chain joins TRBV7-2 to TRBJ2-7; D may be TRBD2 (6 bases). Trimming cost V 3 bases and J 0 bases, with 9 bases left between them. This CDR3 spans 14 amino acids. In germline, CDR1 is SGHTA, CDR2 FQGNSA. The CDR3 sequence is CASSFSGNSYEQYF. The CDR3, as DNA: TGTGCCAGCAGCTTTAGCGGAAACTCCTACGAGCAGTACTTC. Full variable domain (missing parts from reference TRBV7-2 and TRBJ2-7): GAGVSQSPSNKVTEKGKDVELRCDPISGHTALYWYRQSLGQGLEFLIYFQGNSAPDKSGLPSDRFSAERTGGSVSTLTIQRTQQEDSAVYLCASSFSGNSYEQYFGPGTRLTVT.